This T cell receptor beta chain was found in a study of monozygotic twins with cystic fibrosis. Overall study findings and caveats: Clonality was generally low (median around 0.009), higher in the most severe patients.

Assay: immunoSEQ multiplex PCR; the TCRdb copy retains only in-frame clones and omits some. Of roughly 25,000 clones in the sample, 95% to 98% were seen once. From germline, CDR1 is LNHDA and CDR2 SQIVND (reference sequence). Trimming took 1 base from V and 3 from J, leaving 7 bases between them. CDR3 length: 14 amino acids. As to this clone: Its cognate antigen is unknown.

The receptor was isolated from a girl aged 2 to 9 with cystic fibrosis. J is TRBJ1-5 and V is TRBV19; unclear D gene. The sample taken for sequencing was blood. The CDR3 DNA reads as TGTGCCAGTAGTATAGTTCTAATCAATCAGCCCCAGCATTTT. Amino acid sequence: CASSIVLINQPQHF. Using reference TRBV19 and TRBJ1-5 for the parts outside the CDR3, the full variable domain is DGGITQSPKYLFRKEGQNVTLSCEQNLNHDAMYWYRQDPGQGLRLIYYSQIVNDFQKGDIAEGYSVSREKKESFPLTVTSAQKNPTAFYLCASSIVLINQPQHFGDGTRLSIL.